The rows below give T cell receptor beta chains drawn from one sample of a study of early T cells in non-severe SARS-CoV-2 infection. TCRdb processed the 5' RACE reads anew with MiXCR; each CDR3 protein has one entry. The sample lists some 48,000 distinct CDR3 sequences, 6% to 8% occurring once. The source was whole blood, collected at baseline. All receptors derive from an adult who was a healthcare worker with PCR-confirmed SARS-CoV-2 infection or an uninfected control (not recorded which). CDR3s include the opening cysteine and the closing phenylalanine or tryptophan. The D gene is left open where the match is weak. Not all rows give a size; the values are once, few, many and, for expanded clones, a class.

abundance,v_gene,j_gene,d_gene,CDR3aa,CDR3nt
NA,TRBV9,TRBJ2-1,TRBD2,CASSVAAGGGDDEQFF,TGTGCCAGCAGCGTAGCGGCGGGAGGGGGCGACGATGAGCAGTTCTTC
NA,TRBV5-4,TRBJ2-1,TRBD2,CASSPLAGPNNEQFF,TGTGCCAGCAGCCCCCTAGCGGGACCTAACAATGAGCAGTTCTTC
many,TRBV5-6,TRBJ2-1,TRBD2,CASSWATSGRIGEQFF,TGTGCCAGCAGCTGGGCCACTAGCGGGAGGATAGGTGAGCAGTTCTTC
NA,TRBV6-5,TRBJ2-7,TRBD2,CASSLDGTSGSNEQYF,TGTGCCAGCAGTCTAGATGGGACTAGCGGGAGCAACGAGCAGTACTTC
many,TRBV19,TRBJ2-5,TRBD1,CASSISQGARETQYF,TGTGCCAGTAGCATATCACAGGGGGCGAGGGAGACCCAGTACTTC
few,TRBV7-5,TRBJ1-5,NA,CISVSALRRQPQHF,NA
few,TRBV2,TRBJ2-2,NA,CASSDPGELFF,TGTGCCAGCAGTGACCCCGGGGAGCTGTTTTTT
many,TRBV7-6,TRBJ2-5,NA,CASSSWTIQETQYF,TGTGCCAGCAGCTCATGGACAATCCAAGAGACCCAGTACTTC
few,TRBV7-9,TRBJ2-7,NA,CASSSERKQHF,TGTGCCAGCAGCTCAGAGAGGAAGCAGCACTTC
many,TRBV29-1,TRBJ1-5,NA,CSVGGINQPQHF,TGCAGCGTTGGAGGAATCAATCAGCCCCAGCATTTT
few,TRBV12-3/TRBV12-4,TRBJ2-7,TRBD2,CASSSGLVEQYF,TGTGCCAGCAGTTCGGGACTAGTGGAGCAGTACTTC
few,TRBV12-3/TRBV12-4,TRBJ1-2,NA,CASSPDRVQQGYTF,TGTGCCAGCAGTCCGGACCGGGTCCAGCAGGGCTACACCTTC
NA,TRBV7-2,TRBJ2-7,NA,CASSFWGPYEQYF,TGTGCCAGCAGCTTCTGGGGACCCTACGAGCAGTACTTC
few,TRBV18,TRBJ1-6,NA,CASSPPGHNSPLHF,TGTGCCAGCTCACCACCGGGGCATAATTCACCCCTCCACTTT
few,TRBV6-2/TRBV6-3,TRBJ1-2,NA,CASYLFDYGYTF,TGTGCCAGCTACCTTTTCGACTATGGCTACACCTTC
many,TRBV20-1,TRBJ1-5,NA,CSAGQSINQPQHF,TGCAGTGCTGGGCAGTCAATCAATCAGCCCCAGCATTTT
few,TRBV20-1,TRBJ2-3,NA,CSARAGPTSTDTQYF,TGCAGTGCTAGAGCAGGGCCGACTAGCACAGATACGCAGTATTTT
many,TRBV5-1,TRBJ2-5,TRBD1,CASSVQGAQETQYF,TGCGCCAGCAGCGTACAGGGGGCGCAAGAGACCCAGTACTTC
many,TRBV6-1,TRBJ1-5,NA,CASREQVSQHF,TGTGCCAGCAGGGAACAAGTGTCCCAGCATTTT
many,TRBV6-6,TRBJ1-3,NA,CASSYSILGAGNTIYF,TGTGCCAGCAGTTACTCGATTCTGGGGGCCGGAAACACCATATATTTT
NA,TRBV20-1,TRBJ1-4,NA,CSALRGATNEKLFF,TGCAGTGCTCTCCGGGGTGCAACTAATGAAAAACTGTTTTTT
many,TRBV2,TRBJ2-6,NA,CASKTGSGANVLTF,TGTGCCAGCAAGACAGGATCTGGGGCCAACGTCCTGACTTTC
many,TRBV28,TRBJ1-5,NA,CASSPSPGGPQHF,TGTGCCAGCAGTCCCTCCCCCGGGGGGCCCCAGCATTTT
few,TRBV7-2,TRBJ2-7,TRBD1,CASSSTAGTGGRYEQYF,TGTGCCAGCAGCTCAACGGCGGGGACAGGGGGCCGGTACGAGCAGTACTTC
many,TRBV28,TRBJ2-1,TRBD1,CASTQGTELEQFF,TGTGCCAGCACCCAAGGGACAGAACTTGAGCAGTTCTTC
many,TRBV2,TRBJ2-3,TRBD1,CASSGDRGAYTQYF,TGTGCCAGCAGCGGGGACAGGGGAGCTTATACGCAGTATTTT
NA,TRBV27,TRBJ2-2,NA,CASRGGAIGELFF,TGTGCCAGCAGAGGAGGGGCGATCGGGGAGCTGTTTTTT
NA,TRBV11-2,TRBJ2-1,NA,CASSSSTGNEQFF,TGTGCCAGCAGCTCCTCAACTGGAAATGAGCAGTTCTTC
many,TRBV12-3/TRBV12-4,TRBJ2-7,NA,CASSLAWGGNEQYF,TGTGCCAGCAGTTTAGCCTGGGGTGGGAACGAGCAGTACTTC
many,TRBV28,TRBJ1-2,NA,CASSPSLGDFQSGTF,TGTGCCAGCAGTCCATCTTTAGGGGATTTTCAGAGCGGCACCTTC
NA,TRBV9,TRBJ2-6,NA,CASSRDSGANVLTF,TGTGCCAGCAGCAGGGACTCTGGGGCCAACGTCCTGACTTTC
medium-sized,TRBV12-3/TRBV12-4,TRBJ2-4,NA,CASSPLWAKNIQYF,TGTGCCAGCAGTCCTCTATGGGCCAAAAACATTCAGTACTTC
many,TRBV12-3/TRBV12-4,TRBJ1-5,TRBD1,CASRQGQGLHF,TGTGCCAGCAGGCAAGGACAGGGACTGCATTTT
many,TRBV15,TRBJ1-6,NA,CATSRDTSARQASPLHF,TGTGCCACCAGCAGAGATACTTCCGCCAGGCAAGCTTCACCCCTCCACTTT
many,TRBV25-1,TRBJ2-5,NA,CASSDGFQETQYF,TGTGCCAGCAGCGACGGGTTCCAAGAGACCCAGTACTTC
medium-sized,TRBV29-1,TRBJ2-5,NA,CSFRAEGRETQYF,TGCAGCTTCCGGGCAGAGGGGCGCGAGACCCAGTACTTC
many,TRBV18,TRBJ2-1,TRBD1,CASSRDRDPYNEQFF,TGTGCCAGCTCACGAGACAGGGATCCCTACAATGAGCAGTTCTTC
NA,TRBV20-1,TRBJ1-1,NA,CSTGEWVAFF,TGCAGTACCGGGGAGTGGGTAGCTTTCTTT
NA,TRBV29-1,TRBJ2-1,TRBD2,CSVAATSGTSEQFF,TGCAGCGTCGCGGCGACTAGCGGGACCAGTGAGCAGTTCTTC
many,TRBV19,TRBJ2-1,NA,CASSQSQQPYNEQFF,TGTGCCAGTAGTCAGTCCCAGCAGCCCTACAATGAGCAGTTCTTC
many,TRBV14,TRBJ2-1,NA,CASSQDITWSYNEQFF,TGTGCCAGCAGCCAAGATATTACTTGGTCCTACAATGAGCAGTTCTTC
NA,TRBV12-3/TRBV12-4,TRBJ2-7,TRBD1,CASSNPGQRYEQYF,TGTGCCAGCAGTAACCCGGGACAGCGCTACGAGCAGTACTTC
few,TRBV19,TRBJ2-2,TRBD1,CASAWDRANTGELFF,TGTGCCAGTGCCTGGGACAGGGCGAACACCGGGGAGCTGTTTTTT
many,TRBV12-3/TRBV12-4,TRBJ2-5,NA,CASSETGIETQYF,TGTGCCAGCAGTGAAACAGGGATTGAGACCCAGTACTTC
many,TRBV5-4,TRBJ1-1,NA,CASSPGTQNTEAFF,TGTGCCAGCAGCCCCGGGACACAGAACACTGAAGCTTTCTTT
NA,TRBV20-1,TRBJ2-7,NA,CSARDLGSGTYEQYF,TGCAGTGCTAGAGATCTAGGGAGTGGAACCTACGAGCAGTACTTC
many,TRBV28,TRBJ2-1,NA,CASSSQGNEYNEQFF,TGTGCCAGCAGTTCCCAGGGGAACGAGTACAATGAGCAGTTCTTC
NA,TRBV6-2/TRBV6-3,TRBJ2-1,TRBD2,CASRTKFAGGSRTLTYEQFF,TGTGCCAGCAGGACAAAGTTCGCGGGAGGGTCCCGAACGCTCACGTATGAGCAGTTCTTC
many,TRBV6-2/TRBV6-3,TRBJ1-5,TRBD1,CASSQDRASRGYSNQPQHF,TGTGCCAGCAGCCAGGACAGGGCGTCCCGCGGCTATAGCAATCAGCCCCAGCATTTT
NA,TRBV15,TRBJ2-7,NA,CATSRGSPYEQYF,TGTGCCACCAGCAGAGGGTCCCCCTACGAGCAGTACTTC
many,TRBV2,TRBJ2-3,NA,CASATPGLSTDTQYF,TGTGCCAGCGCTACGCCGGGACTTAGCACAGATACGCAGTATTTT
few,TRBV27,TRBJ2-7,TRBD2,CASSFFGTSGSYEQYF,TGTGCCAGCAGTTTTTTCGGGACTAGCGGCTCCTACGAGCAGTACTTC
few,TRBV28,TRBJ2-3,NA,CASGPDTQYF,TGTGCCAGCGGCCCCGATACGCAGTATTTT
few,TRBV7-8,TRBJ2-5,NA,CASSLPVGGETQYF,TGTGCCAGCAGCTTACCAGTTGGGGGGGAGACCCAGTACTTC
many,TRBV28,TRBJ1-5,TRBD1,CASSPSRDRGHQPQHF,TGTGCCAGCAGTCCTTCCCGGGACAGGGGGCATCAGCCCCAGCATTTT
NA,TRBV5-1,TRBJ2-5,TRBD2,CVSSLVKASGQETQYF,TGCGTCAGCAGCTTGGTTAAGGCTAGCGGGCAAGAAACCCAGTACTTC